Following are 9 T cell receptor beta chains from one sample sequenced in a study of metastatic and nonmetastatic thyroid tumors. No treatment of any kind had been given to any patient before thyroid surgery. Using MiXCR, TCRdb re-called clones from the PCR reads. The sample holds tens of thousands of clones, around an eighth seen once. The sequencing input was tumor tissue. These receptors originate from a female donor with papillary thyroid cancer or a benign thyroid nodule (not recorded which). Some clones in this sample may be carry-over from other donors' samples.

This clone was found many times. A much larger clone differs by one base, so this may be a read error. The J gene is TRBJ2-1, the V gene TRBV27; 7 bases are a match to TRBD2. V gave up 2 bases and J gave up 10 bases; unmatched junction bases: 11. Germline CDR1 and CDR2: MNHEY and SMNVEV (reference sequence). The CDR3 spans 15 residues. CDR3 sequence: CASSLGGRVFGEQFF. DNA of the CDR3: TGTGCCAGCAGTTTAGGAGGGAGGGTCTTTGGCGAGCAGTTCTTC.

This clone was counted at least ten times. CDR3 DNA sequence: TGTGCCAGCAGCCCCGGACAGGGTGGTTACACCTTC. Translated, it gives CASSPGQGGYTF. The V gene is TRBV3-1, the J gene TRBJ1-2; 8 nucleotides line up with TRBD1. This CDR3 region has 12 residues. Germline lookup yields CDR1 LGHDT and CDR2 YNNKEL (reference sequence). The junction had 6 bases not matched to a gene; V was cut back by 4 bases and J by 11 bases.

This clone was counted many times. This chain links TRBV27 with TRBJ2-5; the match to TRBD2 covers 10 bases. Looked up from germline, CDR1 is MNHEY and CDR2 is SMNVEV (reference sequence). The V gene end was trimmed by 2 bases and the J gene end by 5 bases; junction bases not matched to a gene: 2. This CDR3 contains 14 residues. CDR3 DNA: TGTGCCAGCAGTTTAGTAGCGGGAGGTGAGACCCAGTACTTC. This encodes CASSLVAGGETQYF.

For this clone: Being one base from a much bigger clone, this may be a read error. The chain couples TRBV9 to TRBJ2-3; a possible D gene is TRBD2 (5 bases). CDR1 is SGDLS and CDR2 is YYNGEE in the germline V gene. The length of the CDR3 is 17 residues. The CDR3 DNA sequence: TGTGCCAGCAGCGTAGCTTTGCTAGCCTCCCCCACAGATATGCAGTATTTT. Its translation is CASSVALLASPTDMQYF. The variable domain in full, with the rest retrieved from reference TRBV9 and TRBJ2-3, is DSGVTQTPKHLITATGQRVTLRCSPRSGDLSVYWYQQSLDQGLQFLIQYYNGEERAKGNILERFSAQQFPDLHSELNLSSLELGDSALYFCASSVALLASPTDMQYFGPGTRLTVL.

Of note for this clone: Other DNA sequences of this sample code for an identical CDR3. This rearrangement joins TRBV15 to TRBJ1-4; D ambiguous. From germline, CDR1 is LNHNV and CDR2 YYDKDF (reference sequence). V lost 10 bases and J lost 6, with 15 bases in between. This CDR3 region has 13 residues. The CDR3 region has the DNA TGTGCCAGCCAGTCCGGTTTTGATGAAAAACTGTTTTTT. Its protein product is CASQSGFDEKLFF.

This clone appeared many times. The chain has TRBV10-3 and TRBJ2-3; 13 positions agree with TRBD2. This CDR3 is 19 amino acids long. V was clipped by 3 bases and J by 6 bases; unmatched bases: 15. CDR1 is ENHRY, CDR2 SYGVKD, per germline. CDR3: CAISDPTPSLAGGVDTQYF. Written as DNA, the CDR3 is TGTGCCATCAGTGACCCGACCCCCTCACTAGCGGGAGGGGTCGATACGCAGTATTTT.

This clone has at least ten counts. The chain recombines TRBV28 with TRBJ2-3; D gene unclear. This CDR3 is built from 12 residues. The germline V gene encodes CDR1 MDHEN and CDR2 SYDVKM. Trimming took off 6 bases at V and 5 bases at J, with 9 bases between the two ends. Here the CDR3 reads CASRLRGDTQYF. CDR3 nucleotide sequence: TGTGCCAGCAGACTCCGCGGAGATACGCAGTATTTT.

This clone came up many times. The chain employs TRBV7-3 and TRBJ2-1, with TRBD1 identical over 10 bases. The CDR3 runs to 15 residues. After removal of 5 bases from V and 7 bases from J, the junction contained 8 bases not matched to a gene. Germline loops: CDR1 SGHTA, CDR2 FQGTGA. The CDR3, as DNA: TGTGCCAGCAGCCCTGGACAGGGGGGGGGAAATGAGCAGTTCTTC. Amino acids: CASSPGQGGGNEQFF.

This clone has ten or more counts. The gene calls are TRBV5-1 and TRBJ1-2, with 7 positions matching TRBD1. The CDR3 is 15 residues long. Trimming removed 3 bases from V and 1 base from J; junction bases left unmatched: 6. Germline-derived CDR1 and CDR2 are SGHRS and YFSETQ. CDR3 loop: CASSSWTGFNYGYTF. As DNA, the CDR3 is TGCGCCAGCAGCTCCTGGACAGGATTTAACTATGGCTACACCTTC.